These 22 T cell receptor beta chains came from one sample sequenced in a study of T cell responses to AZD1222 COVID-19 vaccine. Measured with immunoSEQ multiplex PCR; TCRdb has only the in-frame clones, and not every one. This sample carries some 110,000 clones, approximately 86% of them seen once, and the ten largest clones take roughly 15%. This sample comprised peripheral blood, obtained 28 days after the second AZD1222 dose. The source is an adult who received the AZD1222 COVID-19 vaccine.

The rearrangement joins TRBV2 to TRBJ2-3; D is unclear. The germline gives CDR1 SNHLY, CDR2 FYNNEI. There are 14 residues in the CDR3. Trimming left V 1 base short and J 6 bases short, with 11 bases between. CDR3 in DNA: TGTGCCAGCAGTGAAGTCGCCATTTCGGATACGCAGTATTTT. This translates into CASSEVAISDTQYF.

The chain combines TRBV4-2 with TRBJ1-2, with unresolved D. CDR1 LGHNA and CDR2 YNFKEQ come from the germline V gene. Deletions cut 0 bases from V and 5 bases from J, with 10 bases between. The CDR3 extends over 14 amino acids. CDR3 amino acids: CASSQDGTAYGYTF. CDR3 coding DNA: TGTGCCAGCAGCCAAGATGGTACAGCATATGGCTACACCTTC.

Judged by abundance, this clone is medium-sized. J is TRBJ1-1 and V is TRBV28, with D unclear. Trimming stripped 7 bases from V and 3 bases from J, with 12 bases between. This CDR3 spans 13 amino acids. Germline assignment: CDR1 MDHEN and CDR2 SYDVKM. For the CDR3, the DNA is TGTGCCAGCAAAATTACCCCCGACACTGAAGCTTTCTTT. Translating it yields CASKITPDTEAFF. Together with reference TRBV28 and TRBJ1-1, the CDR3 gives the full variable domain: DVKVTQSSRYLVKRTGEKVFLECVQDMDHENMFWYRQDPGLGLRLIYFSYDVKMKEKGDIPEGYSVSREKKERFSLILESASTNQTSMYLCASKITPDTEAFFGQGTRLTVV.

V is TRBV6-5 and J is TRBJ2-7; D ambiguous. The length of the CDR3 is 15 residues. Germline lookup yields CDR1 MNHEY and CDR2 SVGAGI. Between the trimmed V and J ends, which lost 5 bases and 0 bases, there was a span of 14 bases. CDR3 amino acids: CASSTTRISSYEQYF. CDR3 sequence (DNA): TGTGCCAGCAGTACAACACGGATTAGCTCCTACGAGCAGTACTTC.

The chain has TRBV6-5 and TRBJ1-5, with D perhaps matching TRBD1 (5 bases). Trimming removed 4 bases at V and 2 bases at J, with 9 bases between. CDR3 length equals 14 residues. Germline values: CDR1 MNHEY, CDR2 SVGAGI. The CDR3 loop reads CASSWGGGNQPQHF. CDR3 nucleotide sequence: TGTGCCAGCAGTTGGGGCGGGGGCAATCAGCCCCAGCATTTT.

Notes on this clone: The identical CDR3 is also encoded by other nucleotide sequences in the sample. V usage is TRBV6-5 and J usage is TRBJ1-1; TRBD1 aligns across 9 bases. There are 14 residues in the CDR3. Trimming took 0 bases from V and 4 from J; bases not matched to a gene: 0. Germline V CDR1 and CDR2: MNHEY, SVGAGI. The chain's CDR3 is CASSYSTGGTEAFF. In DNA form, the CDR3 reads TGTGCCAGCAGTTACTCGACAGGGGGCACTGAAGCTTTCTTT.

The rearrangement joins TRBV28 to TRBJ2-7; TRBD1 aligns across 7 bases. The germline V gene has CDR1 MDHEN and CDR2 SYDVKM. With V trimmed by 5 bases and J by 2 bases, 3 bases remained unmatched. The CDR3 covers 13 residues. The chain's CDR3 is CASSTGQTYEQYF. The CDR3 nucleotides are TGTGCCAGCAGTACGGGACAGACCTACGAGCAGTACTTC.

The chain employs TRBV5-4 and TRBJ2-3; 8 nucleotides align to TRBD2. CDR3 length: 16 residues. Germline-derived CDR1 and CDR2 are SGHNT and YYREEE (reference sequence). The junction had 10 bases not matched to a gene; V was cut back by 2 bases and J by 5 bases. CDR3 in amino acids: CASSLGAGEGEDTQYF. The DNA for the CDR3 is TGTGCCAGCAGCTTAGGAGCGGGGGAAGGAGAAGATACGCAGTATTTT.

The V and J genes are TRBV12-3 or TRBV12-4 and TRBJ1-1; possible D gene TRBD1, 5 bases. V lost 3 bases, J lost 4 bases, and 6 bases lay in between. This CDR3 comprises 12 residues. The CDR3 coding sequence is TGTGCCAGCAGTTTTCAGGGCACTGAAGCTTTCTTT. Translated: CASSFQGTEAFF.

This chain joins TRBV4-1 and TRBJ1-6; D uncertain. The CDR3 spans 16 residues. Trimming stripped 3 bases from V and 1 base from J, with 10 bases between. CDR1 is MGHRA, CDR2 YSYEKL, per germline. CDR3: CASSQDRASYNSPLHF. Here the CDR3 DNA reads TGCGCCAGCAGCCAGGACCGGGCTTCCTATAATTCACCCCTCCACTTT.

The V gene is TRBV15, the J gene TRBJ1-5; possibly TRBD1 for D (6 bases). Germline assignment: CDR1 LNHNV and CDR2 YYDKDF (reference sequence). The CDR3 spans 16 residues. The V end lost 5 bases, the J end lost 1 base, and 15 bases lay between the germline ends. The CDR3 DNA sequence: TGTGCCACCAGCCCCCAAGGGGGGGCAAGCAATCAGCCCCAGCATTTT. Protein product: CATSPQGGASNQPQHF.

This CDR3 reads CASSRTSGRKYEQYF. CDR3 sequence (DNA): TGTGCCAGCAGCAGGACTAGCGGGAGGAAGTACGAGCAGTACTTC. The V gene is TRBV2, the J gene TRBJ2-7; TRBD2 matches 14 bases. V shed 6 bases and J 4 bases; nucleotides not matched to a gene: 5. This CDR3 has 15 amino acids. Germline CDR1 reads SNHLY; CDR2 reads FYNNEI.

The rearrangement links TRBV21-1 to TRBJ2-2; whether TRBD1, the table's D call, matches the DNA was not checked. TRBV21-1 is marked as a pseudogene. CDR3 length equals 16 residues. The CDR3 region is CASSSRLTGNTGELFF. CDR3 in DNA: TGTGCCAGCAGCTCCCGACTGACAGGGAACACCGGGGAGCTGTTTTTT.

V and J are TRBV10-3 and TRBJ2-3; D could derive from TRBD1 or TRBD2 (5 bases each). This CDR3 has 15 amino acids. V lost 2 bases, J lost 0 bases, and 9 bases lay in between. Germline values: CDR1 ENHRY, CDR2 SYGVKD. The CDR3 loop reads CAISEGGLSTDTQYF. In DNA form, the CDR3 reads TGTGCCATCAGTGAGGGGGGTCTAAGCACAGATACGCAGTATTTT.

This chain links TRBV5-8 with TRBJ1-2; tentative D call: TRBD1 (6 bases). The V end was cut by 7 bases, the J end by 10 bases, with 14 bases between. This CDR3 has 11 amino acids. Germline loops: CDR1 SGHTS, CDR2 YDEGEE. The CDR3 DNA reads as TGTGCCAGCCCGGGGGCAGCAATCTACACCTTC. This encodes CASPGAAIYTF.

V and J are TRBV18 and TRBJ1-2, with 8 bases matching TRBD1. Germline CDR1 reads KGHSH; CDR2 reads LQKENI. The V and J ends lost 2 bases and 7 bases, in that order; junction bases with no gene match: 9. This CDR3 has 15 amino acids. The CDR3 bases are TGTGCCAGCTCACCATCGACAGGGGAAGGTTTTGGCTACACCTTC. This sequence encodes CASSPSTGEGFGYTF. Supplemented by reference TRBV18 and TRBJ1-2, the full variable domain reads NAGVMQNPRHLVRRRGQEARLRCSPMKGHSHVYWYRQLPEEGLKFMVYLQKENIIDESGMPKERFSAEFPKEGPSILRIQQVVRGDSAAYFCASSPSTGEGFGYTFGSGTRLTVV.

This chain connects TRBV4-3 to TRBJ2-2; perhaps TRBD1 as D (5 bases). Per germline, CDR1 LGHNA and CDR2 YSLEER. CDR3 length: 16 amino acids. The germline V and J ends were trimmed by 5 bases and 5 bases, with 18 bases remaining between them. CDR3 residues: CASSMDIGRPTGELFF. Here the CDR3 DNA reads TGCGCCAGCAGCATGGACATTGGGCGACCGACCGGGGAGCTGTTTTTT.

This clone was found a few times. J is TRBJ2-7 and V is TRBV20-1; D is undetermined. Trimming left V 3 bases short and J 7 bases short, with 7 bases between. CDR1 is DFQATT and CDR2 is SNEGSKA in the germline V gene (reference sequence). The CDR3 extends over 10 amino acids. CDR3: CSARLWEQYF. Here the CDR3 DNA reads TGCAGTGCTAGGTTGTGGGAGCAGTACTTC.

The V and J genes are TRBV7-8 and TRBJ2-5, with 8 bases matching TRBD1. The CDR3 is 14 amino acids. Germline values: CDR1 SGHVS, CDR2 FQNEAQ. The J segment lost 1 base and the V segment lost 4 bases, leaving 2 bases of the junction unmatched. CDR3 in amino acids: CASSSTGAQETQYF. The DNA for the CDR3 is TGTGCCAGCAGCTCGACAGGGGCCCAAGAGACCCAGTACTTC.

The J gene is TRBJ2-7, the V gene TRBV27, with TRBD1 matching 12 bases. The trim removed 5 bases at V and 5 bases at J, leaving 4 bases unmatched. The germline gives CDR1 MNHEY, CDR2 SMNVEV (reference sequence). There are 14 residues in the CDR3. The CDR3 protein is CASSGTGGLNEQYF. DNA for the CDR3: TGTGCCAGCAGTGGGACAGGGGGCCTTAACGAGCAGTACTTC.

The J gene is TRBJ2-1, the V gene TRBV18, with TRBD2 matching 8 bases. The J segment lost 8 bases and the V segment lost 4 bases, leaving 13 bases of the junction unmatched. CDR1 KGHSH and CDR2 LQKENI come from the germline V gene. The CDR3 runs 16 residues. In DNA, the CDR3 is TGTGCCAGCTCACTTCTAGGAAGCGGGAGTACCCATGAGCAGTTCTTC. The encoded protein is CASSLLGSGSTHEQFF.

The rearrangement joins TRBV9 to TRBJ1-6, with D uncertain. This CDR3 is built from 17 residues. Trimming left V 0 bases short and J 0 bases short, with 10 bases between. Germline CDR1 and CDR2: SGDLS and YYNGEE. In DNA, the CDR3 is TGTGCCAGCAGCGTAGAGGCAAGGAGCTCCTATAATTCACCCCTCCACTTT. It codes for CASSVEARSSYNSPLHF.